The rows below give T cell receptor beta chains drawn from one sample of a study of shared clonotypes between healthy human individuals. The data were produced by immunoSEQ multiplex PCR, yet TCRdb's version contains in-frame clones alone and is incomplete. The repertoire has about 710,000 clones, about three quarters of them found once; the top ten carry around 1.8%. The source material was memory CD4+ T cells sorted from blood. Every receptor here comes from a woman under 40 in good health. Both conserved end residues are part of each CDR3. D genes are given only for firm matches. The size entry is marked missing in some rows and otherwise reads once, few, many or a size class.

D gene	clone size	V gene	J gene	CDR3 protein	CDR3 DNA
TRBD1	.	TRBV6-5	TRBJ1-2	CASKTTGQGVGYTF	TGTGCCAGCAAGACAACGGGACAGGGGGTTGGCTACACCTTC
TRBD1	.	TRBV6-5	TRBJ1-1	CASSTDRVEHNFF	TGTGCCAGCAGTACGGACAGGGTGGAGCATAATTTCTTT
.	.	TRBV6-5	TRBJ2-1	CASSYSAGALYNEQFF	TGTGCCAGCAGTTACTCGGCCGGGGCCCTCTACAATGAGCAGTTCTTC
.	.	TRBV10-2	TRBJ2-1	CASNGPPGEQFF	TGCGCCAGCAATGGACCCCCGGGGGAGCAGTTCTTC
TRBD2	few	TRBV11-2	TRBJ2-1	CASSSPSTSGRFREQFF	TGTGCCAGCAGCTCTCCCAGTACTAGCGGGAGATTCAGAGAGCAGTTCTTC
TRBD2	.	TRBV27	TRBJ2-1	CASSGGSPTYNEQFF	TGTGCCAGCAGTGGCGGGAGCCCTACCTACAATGAGCAGTTCTTC
.	few	TRBV7-9	TRBJ2-1	CASSLTSWDNEQFF	TGTGCCAGCAGCTTAACTAGTTGGGACAATGAGCAGTTCTTC
.	.	TRBV19	TRBJ2-7	CASSIRGGPSAYEQYF	TGTGCCAGTAGTATCCGTGGGGGGCCCTCGGCCTACGAGCAGTACTTC
TRBD1	.	TRBV29-1	TRBJ2-7	CSGRTGQNEQYF	TGCAGCGGGCGGACAGGGCAGAACGAGCAGTACTTC
.	.	TRBV28	TRBJ2-3	CASSFLKGGGTDTQYF	TGTGCCAGCAGTTTCTTGAAGGGGGGTGGCACAGATACGCAGTATTTT
TRBD2	.	TRBV7-9	TRBJ2-7	CASSILAGDLHEQYF	TGTGCCAGCAGCATACTAGCGGGAGATCTCCACGAGCAGTACTTC
TRBD1	.	TRBV30	TRBJ2-2	CAWSKKTGSTGELFF	TGTGCCTGGAGTAAGAAGACAGGGTCCACCGGGGAGCTGTTTTTT
TRBD2	.	TRBV5-1	TRBJ2-7	CASSFKASGITYEQYF	TGCGCCAGCAGCTTTAAGGCTAGCGGGATTACCTACGAGCAGTACTTC
TRBD2	.	TRBV5-1	TRBJ2-3	CASSTGTSGTTDTQYF	TGCGCCAGCAGCACTGGGACTAGCGGCACCACAGATACGCAGTATTTT
TRBD2	.	TRBV10-3	TRBJ2-7	CAISESLGLAGYEQYF	TGTGCCATCAGTGAGTCTTTAGGGCTAGCGGGCTACGAGCAGTACTTC
TRBD2	.	TRBV11-2	TRBJ2-3	CASSLGLAGRTDTQYF	TGTGCCAGCAGCTTGGGACTAGCGGGACGCACAGATACGCAGTATTTT
.	.	TRBV14	TRBJ2-1	CASSQGGYGQEFF	TGTGCCAGCAGCCAGGGCGGGTACGGGCAGGAGTTCTTC
.	once	TRBV10-2	TRBJ2-7	CASSGGVSYEQYF	TGCGCCAGCAGTGGGGGGGTGAGCTACGAGCAGTACTTC
TRBD1	.	TRBV27	TRBJ2-5	CASSGQGGTETQYF	TGTGCCAGCAGTGGACAGGGCGGTACAGAGACCCAGTACTTC
.	.	TRBV28	TRBJ2-7	CASSLFGNEQYF	TGTGCCAGCAGTTTATTCGGGAACGAGCAGTACTTC
TRBD2	.	TRBV6-6	TRBJ2-5	CASSFGTRQETQYF	TGTGCCAGCAGTTTCGGGACTAGGCAAGAGACCCAGTACTTC
.	few	TRBV29-1	TRBJ1-2	CSASGGGDGYTF	TGCAGCGCCTCGGGGGGCGGGGATGGCTACACCTTC
.	few	TRBV6-5	TRBJ2-7	CASTQYFGYEQYF	TGTGCCAGCACACAGTATTTCGGATACGAGCAGTACTTC
.	many	TRBV2	TRBJ2-2	CASSAPGKNTGELFF	TGTGCCAGCAGTGCCCCGGGGAAAAACACCGGGGAGCTGTTTTTT
TRBD2	.	TRBV28	TRBJ2-7	CASAGSGTSGKRQYF	TGTGCCAGCGCTGGGTCTGGGACTAGCGGGAAGCGGCAGTACTTC
TRBD1	few	TRBV18	TRBJ1-4	CASSLDRAVESGDEKLFF	TGTGCCAGCTCACTCGACAGGGCAGTGGAGAGTGGAGATGAAAAACTGTTTTTT
.	few	TRBV28	TRBJ2-7	CASSLDSSYEQYF	TGTGCCAGCAGTTTAGACAGCTCCTACGAGCAGTACTTC
.	once	TRBV19	TRBJ1-5	CASIIVDNQPQHF	TGTGCCAGTATAATAGTCGACAATCAGCCCCAGCATTTT
.	.	TRBV5-1	TRBJ2-1	CASSLFTRTRGTNSYNEQFF	TGCGCCAGCAGCTTGTTCACTCGGACTAGGGGGACCAACTCCTACAATGAGCAGTTCTTC
TRBD1	.	TRBV5-1	TRBJ1-5	CASSPGTVNSNQPQHF	TGCGCCAGCAGCCCCGGGACAGTGAATAGCAATCAGCCCCAGCATTTT
.	.	TRBV27	TRBJ2-5	CASSLGKTQYF	TGTGCCAGCAGTTTAGGAAAGACCCAGTACTTC
TRBD1	.	TRBV13	TRBJ1-1	CASSLGGQGARTEAFF	TGTGCCAGCAGCTTAGGGGGACAGGGGGCGCGAACTGAAGCTTTCTTT
.	.	TRBV5-4	TRBJ2-3	CASSLGSGGITDTQYF	TGTGCCAGCAGCTTGGGATCTGGGGGAATCACAGATACGCAGTATTTT
TRBD1	.	TRBV4-2	TRBJ2-2	CASSHGQANTGELFF	TGTGCCAGCAGCCATGGACAGGCAAACACCGGGGAGCTGTTTTTT
.	.	TRBV7-2	TRBJ2-1	CASSLSSSYNEQFF	TGTGCCAGCAGCTTATCATCCTCCTACAATGAGCAGTTCTTC
.	.	TRBV18	TRBJ2-5	CASSPPSQLETQYF	TGTGCCAGCTCACCACCTTCTCAGCTAGAGACCCAGTACTTC
.	many	TRBV10-2	TRBJ2-3	CASSEQGITDTQYF	TGCGCCAGCAGTGAACAGGGTATCACAGATACGCAGTATTTT
.	.	TRBV7-8	TRBJ2-5	CASSVDGRQETQYF	TGTGCCAGCAGCGTCGACGGAAGACAAGAGACCCAGTACTTC
TRBD1	.	TRBV2	TRBJ1-4	CASSVGTGTTEKLFF	TGTGCCAGCAGTGTAGGGACAGGGACCACTGAAAAACTGTTTTTT
.	.	TRBV6-6	TRBJ1-4	CASRPTGRGDEKLFF	TGTGCCAGCAGACCTACAGGACGCGGGGATGAAAAACTGTTTTTT
.	.	TRBV15	TRBJ2-7	CATSPRRSTYEQYF	TGTGCCACCAGCCCACGGCGTTCTACTTACGAGCAGTACTTC
.	.	TRBV5-5	TRBJ2-7	CASSSLQGDEQYF	TGTGCCAGCAGCTCCTTACAGGGTGACGAGCAGTACTTC
.	.	TRBV5-1	TRBJ2-7	CASSLGTVAHEQYF	TGCGCCAGCAGCTTGGGGACAGTCGCCCACGAGCAGTACTTC
.	.	TRBV11-2	TRBJ2-5	CASSQGPQETQYF	TGTGCCAGCAGCCAAGGCCCGCAGGAGACCCAGTACTTC
.	many	TRBV7-8	TRBJ2-1	CASSLVLLQSPGNEQFF	TGTGCCAGCAGCTTAGTATTGTTGCAGTCCCCAGGCAATGAGCAGTTCTTC
.	few	TRBV25-1	TRBJ2-7	CASSGGREYEQYF	TGTGCCAGCAGTGGCGGGCGTGAATACGAGCAGTACTTC
.	many	TRBV5-1	TRBJ2-3	CASTVGSSTDTQYF	TGCGCCAGTACAGTCGGATCTAGCACAGATACGCAGTATTTT
.	.	TRBV19	TRBJ2-1	CASSIDHPVVNEQFF	TGTGCCAGTAGTATAGATCATCCGGTAGTAAATGAGCAGTTCTTC
TRBD2	few	TRBV6-6	TRBJ2-5	CASSYPVTSGSETQYF	TGTGCCAGCAGTTACCCGGTGACTAGCGGGAGTGAGACCCAGTACTTC
TRBD2	.	TRBV25-1	TRBJ2-7	CASSEGSGSYEQYF	TGTGCCAGCAGTGAGGGTAGCGGGAGCTACGAGCAGTACTTC
TRBD2	.	TRBV11-2	TRBJ2-7	CASSSGLATYEQYF	TGTGCCAGCAGCTCGGGACTAGCGACCTACGAGCAGTACTTC
.	.	TRBV10-1	TRBJ1-1	CASKEGRTNTEAFF	TGCGCCAGCAAGGAGGGGCGGACGAACACTGAAGCTTTCTTT
.	.	TRBV28	TRBJ2-7	CASSLWGARYEQYF	TGTGCCAGCAGTTTATGGGGGGCACGCTACGAGCAGTACTTC
.	.	TRBV19	TRBJ1-1	CASSTGRGGTEAFF	TGTGCCAGTAGTACAGGGAGGGGCGGGACTGAAGCTTTCTTT
.	.	TRBV5-1	TRBJ1-4	CASSEDGANEKLFF	TGCGCCAGCAGCGAGGACGGTGCTAATGAAAAACTGTTTTTT
.	.	TRBV2	TRBJ2-1	CASEGLARNEQFF	TGTGCCAGCGAGGGGCTGGCCCGGAATGAGCAGTTCTTC
.	few	TRBV19	TRBJ1-2	CASRWRAPSAGYTF	TGTGCCAGTAGATGGAGGGCCCCCTCGGCTGGCTACACCTTC
.	once	TRBV19	TRBJ1-5	CASSDSYSNQPQHF	TGTGCCAGTAGCGACAGTTATAGCAATCAGCCCCAGCATTTT
.	.	TRBV2	TRBJ2-7	CASGSRTGQGEQYF	TGTGCCAGCGGCAGTCGTACAGGCCAAGGCGAGCAGTACTTC